This TCR beta chain was retrieved from a study of regulatory T cells in long-lasting Graves disease. Study at large: Patients met the persistent Graves' disease definition after over 5 years of antithyroid drugs with positive TSH receptor antibodies. Regarding the study as a whole: New patients shared approximately 1,000 public clonotypes, and persistent patients shared more, with approximately 2,600.

Time point specified: persistent/refractory GD, antithyroid drugs over 5 years with positive TRAb. The TCR library used RNA extracted from PBMCs. On this clonotype itself: The antigen remains undetermined.

Building of the TCR beta libraries involved iRepertoire HTBI primers and Arm-PCR of CDR3 regions. MiXCR was run by TCRdb on the multiplex PCR reads, yielding one entry per CDR3 protein. The data show a few hundred thousand distinct CDR3 sequences, about a quarter seen once. This TCR was recovered from a female donor with Graves disease. Material: peripheral blood mononuclear cells (PBMCs), obtained when the disease was refractory, from a patient treated with antithyroid drugs.

Written as DNA, the CDR3 is TGCGCCAGCAGCTTGGACCCGGGACAGGGGAAAGGACCTAACTATGGCTACACCTTC. It is translated as CASSLDPGQGKGPNYGYTF. The rearrangement links TRBV5-1 to TRBJ1-2, with 10 nucleotides matching TRBD1. V shed 0 bases, J shed 0 bases, and the junction held 11 bases outside the gene matches. The CDR3 is 19 residues long. CDR1 is SGHRS and CDR2 is YFSETQ in the germline V gene.